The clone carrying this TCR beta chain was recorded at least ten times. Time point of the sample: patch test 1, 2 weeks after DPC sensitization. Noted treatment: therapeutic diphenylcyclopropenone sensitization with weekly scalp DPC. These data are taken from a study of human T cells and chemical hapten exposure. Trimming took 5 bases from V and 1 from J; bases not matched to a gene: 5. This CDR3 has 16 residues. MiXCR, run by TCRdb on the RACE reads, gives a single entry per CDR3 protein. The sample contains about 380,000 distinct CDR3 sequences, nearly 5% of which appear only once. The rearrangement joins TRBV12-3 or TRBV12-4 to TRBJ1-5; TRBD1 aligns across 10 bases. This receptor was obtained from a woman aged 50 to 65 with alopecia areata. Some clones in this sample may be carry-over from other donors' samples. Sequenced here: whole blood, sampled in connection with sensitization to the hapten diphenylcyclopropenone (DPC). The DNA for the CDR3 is TGTGCCAGCAGTCCTGGGACAGGGGTCAGCAATCAGCCCCAGCATTTT. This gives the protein CASSPGTGVSNQPQHF.